These 8 T cell receptor beta chains share one sample of origin, sequenced in a study of blood T cell repertoires in COVID-19. Produced via immunoSEQ multiplex PCR; TCRdb's table is partial and in-frame only. The sample holds roughly 80,000 clones, 80% to 90% seen once. Sequenced: peripheral blood. The receptors derive from a man aged 45 to 65 with active COVID-19.

This chain connects TRBV19 to TRBJ2-7, with 14 bases matching TRBD2. Germline V gene data show CDR1 as LNHDA and CDR2 as SQIVND (reference sequence). V trimming: 6 bases; J trimming: 4 bases; junction bases outside the gene matches: 5. This CDR3 region has 15 residues. DNA for the CDR3: TGTGCCAGTAGGGCCGGGACTAGCGGGGGATACGAGCAGTACTTC. Its translation: CASRAGTSGGYEQYF.

The chain uses TRBV5-1 and TRBJ1-4; 9 bases align to TRBD1. The germline gives CDR1 SGHRS, CDR2 YFSETQ. The ends lost 3 bases at V and 7 bases at J; junction bases unmatched: 7. The CDR3 runs 15 residues. CDR3: CASSSTGGLSEKLFF. The CDR3 bases are TGCGCCAGCAGCTCCACAGGGGGCCTTAGTGAAAAACTGTTTTTT.

The J gene is TRBJ2-2, the V gene TRBV28; tentative D call: TRBD2 (6 bases). CDR3 length equals 13 residues. V shed 7 bases and J shed 3 bases, with 9 bases lying between them. Germline CDR1 reads MDHEN; CDR2 reads SYDVKM. The chain's CDR3 is CASNGGHTGELFF. CDR3 nucleotide sequence: TGTGCCAGCAATGGAGGGCACACCGGGGAGCTGTTTTTT.

The chain combines TRBV19 with TRBJ2-7, with 7 bases identical to TRBD1. J lost 6 bases, V lost 6 bases, and 5 bases had no gene match. Looked up from germline, CDR1 is LNHDA and CDR2 is SQIVND (reference sequence). The CDR3 runs 12 residues. The CDR3 DNA reads TGTGCCAGTAGGGCAGGGGGACGCGAGCAGTACTTC. Translating it yields CASRAGGREQYF.

The chain carries TRBV7-6 and TRBJ2-1, with 8 bases identical to TRBD2. Losses at the gene ends were 5 bases for V and 9 bases for J; bases not matched to a gene: 18. CDR3 size: 17 residues. In germline, CDR1 is SGHVS, CDR2 FNYEAQ. The chain's CDR3 is CASSLSAIREGRSEQFF. The CDR3 nucleotides are TGTGCCAGCAGCCTATCCGCGATACGGGAGGGCCGATCTGAGCAGTTCTTC.

The chain has TRBV10-3 and TRBJ1-6, with D perhaps TRBD1 (6 bases). Germline V lookup: CDR1 ENHRY, CDR2 SYGVKD. The CDR3 has 14 amino acids. Deletions cut 3 bases from V and 7 bases from J, with 10 bases between. CDR3 bases: TGTGCCATCAGTGATAGGCAGGGGAATTCACCCCTCCACTTT. This gives the protein CAISDRQGNSPLHF.

This clone was seen more than once but under ten times. The chain couples TRBV11-2 to TRBJ1-5; 7 bases align to TRBD1. This CDR3 spans 15 amino acids. CDR1 and CDR2 (germline): SGHAT, FQNNGV. J gave up 5 bases and V 5 bases, and 9 bases lay outside the gene matches. The DNA of the CDR3 is TGTGCCAGCAGCCTCGGGACAGCGTCCTATCAGCCCCAGCATTTT. Translating gives CASSLGTASYQPQHF.

J is TRBJ1-2 and V is TRBV5-4; D perhaps matches TRBD1 (5 bases). V was pared by 4 bases and J by 6 bases, with 10 bases between. This CDR3 is 12 amino acids long. The germline V gene has CDR1 SGHNT and CDR2 YYREEE (reference sequence). CDR3 region: CASSPWGDGYTF. CDR3 bases: TGTGCCAGCAGCCCTTGGGGGGATGGCTACACCTTC.